This is a list of T cell receptor beta chains from one sample in a study of blood T cell repertoires in COVID-19. Libraries were prepared by immunoSEQ multiplex PCR; TCRdb keeps only in-frame clonotypes and omits some of them. This table has just over 650,000 clones, 90% appearing once. The specimen sequenced was peripheral blood. These receptors all come from a woman under 30 with acute or convalescent COVID-19. CDR3s include the opening cysteine and the closing phenylalanine or tryptophan. D genes are given only for firm matches. Size is stated for part of the rows, as once, few or many counts, or as a class when the clone is expanded.

D	size	V	J	CDR3	DNA
TRBD1	once	TRBV7-2	TRBJ1-5	CASSRGTVSNQPQHF	TGTGCCAGCAGCCGTGGGACAGTTAGCAATCAGCCCCAGCATTTT
-	-	TRBV21-1	TRBJ2-7	CASSKRGDTDEQYF	TGTGCCAGCAGCAAGCGGGGAGATACGGACGAGCAGTACTTC
TRBD1	-	TRBV19	TRBJ2-5	CASSARTGDLVETQYF	TGTGCCAGTAGTGCCCGGACAGGGGATTTGGTGGAGACCCAGTACTTC
TRBD1	-	TRBV24-1	TRBJ2-3	CATSLTGGADTQYF	TGTGCCACCAGCTTAACAGGGGGCGCGGATACGCAGTATTTT
-	-	TRBV5-1	TRBJ1-1	CASSLSTEQIEF	TGCGCCAGCAGCTTGAGTACAGAACAGATCGAGTTT
-	-	TRBV3-1/TRBV3-2	TRBJ1-3	CASSHLPARVSGNTIYF	TGTGCCAGCAGCCACCTACCTGCCCGAGTCTCTGGAAACACCATATATTTT
TRBD2	-	TRBV7-2	TRBJ2-5	CASSPGLARETQYF	TGTGCCAGCAGCCCGGGACTAGCCAGAGAGACCCAGTACTTC
-	-	TRBV25-1	TRBJ2-3	CASSYTDTQYF	TGTGCCAGCAGTTACACAGATACGCAGTATTTT
TRBD1	-	TRBV6-4	TRBJ2-6	CASSRDSSTGANVLTF	TGTGCCAGCAGCAGGGACAGCTCGACTGGGGCCAACGTCCTGACTTTC
TRBD1	-	TRBV3-1/TRBV3-2	TRBJ1-3	CASSRQGAGNTIYF	TGTGCCAGCAGCCGACAGGGGGCTGGAAACACCATATATTTT
TRBD1	few	TRBV27	TRBJ1-4	CASTTTRQGGGEKLFF	TGTGCCAGCACAACAACAAGACAGGGGGGGGGTGAAAAACTGTTTTTT
TRBD2	-	TRBV13	TRBJ2-1	CASSPEGLADNEQFF	TGTGCCAGCAGCCCTGAGGGACTAGCGGACAATGAGCAGTTCTTC
-	-	TRBV2	TRBJ2-7	CASSEGPLYEQYF	TGTGCCAGCAGCGAAGGGCCTTTGTACGAGCAGTACTTC
TRBD1	-	TRBV6-5	TRBJ1-4	CASSPGGQGWEKLFF	TGTGCCAGCAGTCCTGGGGGACAGGGGTGGGAAAAACTGTTTTTT
-	-	TRBV5-6	TRBJ1-5	CASSFGEGQPQHF	TGTGCCAGCAGCTTCGGGGAGGGTCAGCCCCAGCATTTT
TRBD1	-	TRBV6-5	TRBJ2-7	CASSYSETGPYEQYF	TGTGCCAGCAGTTACTCGGAGACAGGGCCTTACGAGCAGTACTTC
-	-	TRBV5-5	TRBJ1-2	CASSPDSGWNGYTF	TGTGCCAGCAGCCCGGACAGTGGGTGGAATGGCTACACCTTC
-	-	TRBV3-1/TRBV3-2	TRBJ1-2	CASSLLTGTYGYTF	TGTGCCAGCAGTCTCCTGACAGGAACCTATGGCTACACCTTC
-	-	TRBV12-3/TRBV12-4	TRBJ2-7	CAFYRDPYEQYF	TGTGCCTTCTACAGGGACCCCTACGAGCAGTACTTC
-	-	TRBV7-2	TRBJ2-7	CASSLSRYTSFYEQYF	TGTGCCAGCAGCCTCTCGCGGTACACGTCGTTCTACGAGCAGTACTTC
-	-	TRBV19	TRBJ2-1	CASSIGQTEQFF	TGTGCCAGTAGTATAGGACAGACTGAGCAGTTCTTC
TRBD1	-	TRBV6-2/TRBV6-3	TRBJ1-5	CASSLTGEGNQPQHF	TGTGCCAGCAGTTTGACAGGGGAAGGCAATCAGCCCCAGCATTTT
TRBD2	-	TRBV27	TRBJ2-1	CASSSGGYNEQFF	TGTGCCAGCAGTTCGGGGGGGTACAATGAGCAGTTCTTC
-	-	TRBV12-3/TRBV12-4	TRBJ1-1	CASSFAGYTEAFF	TGTGCCAGCAGTTTTGCAGGGTACACTGAAGCTTTCTTT
TRBD1	-	TRBV3-1/TRBV3-2	TRBJ1-1	CASSPKTRGVGTEAFF	TGTGCCAGCAGTCCAAAGACCAGGGGGGTGGGCACTGAAGCTTTCTTT
-	-	TRBV4-1	TRBJ1-2	CASSQRGDYGYTF	TGCGCCAGCAGCCAAAGAGGAGACTATGGCTACACCTTC
TRBD1	-	TRBV7-3	TRBJ1-2	CASSPLRTGHGYTF	TGTGCCAGCAGCCCGTTGAGGACAGGCCATGGCTACACCTTC
TRBD1	once	TRBV12-5	TRBJ2-6	CASGRTGLSSGANVLTF	TGTGCTAGTGGTCGGACAGGCCTAAGCTCTGGGGCCAACGTCCTGACTTTC
-	once	TRBV20-1	TRBJ1-2	CSARGGDGYTF	TGCAGTGCTAGGGGAGGGGATGGCTACACCTTC
-	-	TRBV4-1	TRBJ1-2	CASSQDWHNYGYTF	TGCGCCAGCAGCCAAGATTGGCACAACTATGGCTACACCTTC
-	-	TRBV5-5	TRBJ1-2	CASNDPPGGTRAGYTF	TGTGCCAGCAACGATCCCCCGGGGGGGACGAGGGCTGGCTACACCTTC
-	-	TRBV27	TRBJ1-1	CASSLYGFTGSGTEAFF	TGTGCCAGCAGTTTATACGGGTTTACGGGGAGTGGGACTGAAGCTTTCTTT
TRBD1	-	TRBV24-1	TRBJ2-1	CATSDLGQGGNEQFF	TGTGCCACCAGTGATTTAGGACAGGGAGGAAATGAGCAGTTCTTC
TRBD1	-	TRBV14	TRBJ2-7	CASSKRVTGTVTYEQYF	TGTGCCAGCAGCAAAAGGGTCACCGGGACAGTGACCTACGAGCAGTACTTC
TRBD2	-	TRBV7-2	TRBJ2-2	CASSPRTSGSGELFF	TGTGCCAGCAGCCCCCGGACTAGCGGGTCCGGGGAGCTGTTTTTT
-	-	TRBV9	TRBJ1-3	CASTPSSGNTIYF	TGTGCCAGCACTCCCAGCTCTGGAAACACCATATATTTT
-	-	TRBV18	TRBJ1-4	CASSPVGRYEKLFF	TGTGCCAGCTCACCGGTCGGTCGGTACGAAAAACTGTTTTTT